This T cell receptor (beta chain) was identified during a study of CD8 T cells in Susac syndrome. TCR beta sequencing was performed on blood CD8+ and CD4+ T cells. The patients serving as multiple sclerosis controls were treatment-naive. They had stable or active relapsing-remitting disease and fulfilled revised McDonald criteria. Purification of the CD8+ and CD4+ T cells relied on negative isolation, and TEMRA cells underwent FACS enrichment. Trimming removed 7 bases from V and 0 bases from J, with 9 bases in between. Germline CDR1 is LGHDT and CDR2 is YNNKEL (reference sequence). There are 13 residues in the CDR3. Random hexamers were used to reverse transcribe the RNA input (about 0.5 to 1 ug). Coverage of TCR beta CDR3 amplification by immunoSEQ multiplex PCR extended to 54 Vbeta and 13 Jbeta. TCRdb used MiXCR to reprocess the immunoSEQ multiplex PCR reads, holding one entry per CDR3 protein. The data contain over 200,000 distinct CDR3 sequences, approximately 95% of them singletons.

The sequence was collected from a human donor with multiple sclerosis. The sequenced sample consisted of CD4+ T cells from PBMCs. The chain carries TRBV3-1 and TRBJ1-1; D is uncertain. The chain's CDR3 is CASTETVNTEAFF. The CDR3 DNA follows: TGTGCCAGCACGGAGACGGTGAACACTGAAGCTTTCTTT. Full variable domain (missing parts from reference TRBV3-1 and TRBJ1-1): DTAVSQTPKYLVTQMGNDKSIKCEQNLGHDTMYWYKQDSKKFLKIMFSYNNKELIINETVPNRFSPKSPDKAHLNLHINSLELGDSAVYFCASTETVNTEAFFGQGTRLTVV.